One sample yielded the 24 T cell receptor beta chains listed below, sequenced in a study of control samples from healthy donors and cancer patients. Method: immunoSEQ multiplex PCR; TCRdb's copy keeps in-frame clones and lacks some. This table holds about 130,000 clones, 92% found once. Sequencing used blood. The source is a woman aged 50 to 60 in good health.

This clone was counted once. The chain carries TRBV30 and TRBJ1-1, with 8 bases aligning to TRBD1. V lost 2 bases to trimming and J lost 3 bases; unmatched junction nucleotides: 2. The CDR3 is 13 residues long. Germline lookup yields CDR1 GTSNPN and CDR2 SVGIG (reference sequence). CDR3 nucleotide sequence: TGTGCCTGGAGTCAGGGGGCCGACACTGAAGCTTTCTTT. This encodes CAWSQGADTEAFF.

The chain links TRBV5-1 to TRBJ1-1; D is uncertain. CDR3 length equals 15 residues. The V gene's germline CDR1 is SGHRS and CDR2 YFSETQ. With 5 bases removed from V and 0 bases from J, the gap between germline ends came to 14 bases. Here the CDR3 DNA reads TGCGCCAGCAGGTTCAGCCCAGATGTGAACACTGAAGCTTTCTTT. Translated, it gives CASRFSPDVNTEAFF.

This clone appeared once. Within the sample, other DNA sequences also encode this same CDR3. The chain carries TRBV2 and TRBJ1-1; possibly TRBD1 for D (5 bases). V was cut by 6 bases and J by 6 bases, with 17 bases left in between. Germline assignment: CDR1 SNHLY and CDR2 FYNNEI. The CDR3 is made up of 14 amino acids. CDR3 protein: CASRSTTGTPEAFF. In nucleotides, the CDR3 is TGTGCCAGCAGAAGCACAACCGGGACCCCTGAAGCTTTCTTT.

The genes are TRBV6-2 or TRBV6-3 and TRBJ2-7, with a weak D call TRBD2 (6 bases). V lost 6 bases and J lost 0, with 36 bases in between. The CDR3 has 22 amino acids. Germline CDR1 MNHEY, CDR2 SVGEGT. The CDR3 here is CASSHARRGIPGSGRSSYEQYF. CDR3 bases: TGTGCCAGCAGCCACGCCAGGCGGGGAATCCCAGGTTCCGGAAGGAGCTCCTACGAGCAGTACTTC.

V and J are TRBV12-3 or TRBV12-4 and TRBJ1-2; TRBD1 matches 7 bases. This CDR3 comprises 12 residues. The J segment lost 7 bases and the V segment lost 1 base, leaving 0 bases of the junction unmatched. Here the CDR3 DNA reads TGTGCCAGCAGTTTAGACAGGGGTGGCTACACCTTC. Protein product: CASSLDRGGYTF.

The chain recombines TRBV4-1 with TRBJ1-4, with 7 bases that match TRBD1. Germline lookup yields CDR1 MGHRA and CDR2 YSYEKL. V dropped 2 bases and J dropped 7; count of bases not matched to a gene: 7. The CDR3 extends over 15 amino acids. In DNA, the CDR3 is TGCGCCAGCAGCCAACCTGACAGGGAGGGTGAAAAACTGTTTTTT. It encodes CASSQPDREGEKLFF.

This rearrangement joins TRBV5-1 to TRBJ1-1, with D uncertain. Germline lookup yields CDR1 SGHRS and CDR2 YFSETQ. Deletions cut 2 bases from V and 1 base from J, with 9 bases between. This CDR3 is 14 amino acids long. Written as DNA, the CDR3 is TGCGCCAGCAGCTTCGTAGCGGCGAACACTGAAGCTTTCTTT. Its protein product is CASSFVAANTEAFF.

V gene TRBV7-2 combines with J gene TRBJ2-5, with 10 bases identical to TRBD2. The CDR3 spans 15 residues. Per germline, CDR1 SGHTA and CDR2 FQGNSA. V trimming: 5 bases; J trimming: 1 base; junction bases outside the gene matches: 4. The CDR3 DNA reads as TGTGCCAGCAGCCCCACTAGCGGGGCCCAAGAGACCCAGTACTTC. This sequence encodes CASSPTSGAQETQYF. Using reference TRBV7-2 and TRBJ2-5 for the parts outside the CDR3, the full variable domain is GAGVSQSPSNKVTEKGKDVELRCDPISGHTALYWYRQSLGQGLEFLIYFQGNSAPDKSGLPSDRFSAERTGGSVSTLTIQRTQQEDSAVYLCASSPTSGAQETQYFGPGTRLLVL.

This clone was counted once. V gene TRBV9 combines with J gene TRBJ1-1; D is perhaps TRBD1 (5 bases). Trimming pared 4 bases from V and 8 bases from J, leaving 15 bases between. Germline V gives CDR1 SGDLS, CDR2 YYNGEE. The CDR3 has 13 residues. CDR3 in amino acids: CASSLSGDAEAFF. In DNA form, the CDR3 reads TGTGCCAGCAGCCTGTCGGGGGATGCCGAAGCTTTCTTT.

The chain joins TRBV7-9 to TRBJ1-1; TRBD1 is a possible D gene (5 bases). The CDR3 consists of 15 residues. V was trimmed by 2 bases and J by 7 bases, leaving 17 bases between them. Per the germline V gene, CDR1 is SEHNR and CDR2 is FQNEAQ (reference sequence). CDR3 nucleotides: TGTGCCAGCAGCTTATATGTCAGCCGGGGCGGTGAAGCTTTCTTT. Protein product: CASSLYVSRGGEAFF. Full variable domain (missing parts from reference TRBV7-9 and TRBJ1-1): DTGVSQNPRHKITKRGQNVTFRCDPISEHNRLYWYRQTLGQGPEFLTYFQNEAQLEKSRLLSDRFSAERPKGSFSTLEIQRTEQGDSAMYLCASSLYVSRGGEAFFGQGTRLTVV.

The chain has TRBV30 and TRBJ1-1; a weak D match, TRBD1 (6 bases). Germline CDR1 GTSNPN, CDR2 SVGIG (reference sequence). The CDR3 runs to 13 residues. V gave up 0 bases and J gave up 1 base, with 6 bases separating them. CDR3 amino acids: CAWSVGGNTEAFF. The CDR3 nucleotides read TGTGCCTGGAGTGTAGGGGGGAACACTGAAGCTTTCTTT.

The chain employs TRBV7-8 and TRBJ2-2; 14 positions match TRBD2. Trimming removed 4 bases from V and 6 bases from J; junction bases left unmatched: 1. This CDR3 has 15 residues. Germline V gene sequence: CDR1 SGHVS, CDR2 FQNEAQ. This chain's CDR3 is CASSSGLAGAGELFF. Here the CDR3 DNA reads TGTGCCAGCAGCTCGGGACTAGCGGGAGCCGGGGAGCTGTTTTTT.

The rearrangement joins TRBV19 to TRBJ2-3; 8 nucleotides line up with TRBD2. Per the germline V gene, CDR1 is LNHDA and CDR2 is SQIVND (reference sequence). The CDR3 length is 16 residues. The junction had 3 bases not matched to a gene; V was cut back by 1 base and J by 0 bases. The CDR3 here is CASSIVAGGSTDTQYF. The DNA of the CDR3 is TGTGCCAGTAGTATAGTGGCGGGGGGTAGCACAGATACGCAGTATTTT.

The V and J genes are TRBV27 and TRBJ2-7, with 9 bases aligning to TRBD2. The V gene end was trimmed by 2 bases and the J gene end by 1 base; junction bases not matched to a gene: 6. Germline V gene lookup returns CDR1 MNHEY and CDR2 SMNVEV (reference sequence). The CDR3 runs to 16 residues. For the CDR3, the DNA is TGTGCCAGCAGTTTACTGCCAGCGGGAGGATCCTACGAGCAGTACTTC. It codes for CASSLLPAGGSYEQYF.

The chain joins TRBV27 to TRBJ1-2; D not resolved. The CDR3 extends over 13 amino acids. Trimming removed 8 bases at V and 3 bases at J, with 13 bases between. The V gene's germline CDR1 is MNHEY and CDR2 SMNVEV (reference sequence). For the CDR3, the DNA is TGTGCCAGCTCCGACGGAAGATACTATGGCTACACCTTC. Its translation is CASSDGRYYGYTF.

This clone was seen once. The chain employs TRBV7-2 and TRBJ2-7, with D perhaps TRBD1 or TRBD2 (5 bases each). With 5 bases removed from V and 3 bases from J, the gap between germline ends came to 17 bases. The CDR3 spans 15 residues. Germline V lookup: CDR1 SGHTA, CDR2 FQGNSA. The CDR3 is CASSPEGRGLYEQYF. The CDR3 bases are TGTGCCAGCAGCCCCGAGGGGAGAGGGCTCTACGAGCAGTACTTC.

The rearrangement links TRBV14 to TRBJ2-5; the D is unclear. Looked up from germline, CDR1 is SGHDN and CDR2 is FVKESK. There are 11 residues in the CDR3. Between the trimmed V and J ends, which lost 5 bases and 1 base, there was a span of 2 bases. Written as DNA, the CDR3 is TGTGCCAGCAGCACCCAAGAGACCCAGTACTTC. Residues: CASSTQETQYF.

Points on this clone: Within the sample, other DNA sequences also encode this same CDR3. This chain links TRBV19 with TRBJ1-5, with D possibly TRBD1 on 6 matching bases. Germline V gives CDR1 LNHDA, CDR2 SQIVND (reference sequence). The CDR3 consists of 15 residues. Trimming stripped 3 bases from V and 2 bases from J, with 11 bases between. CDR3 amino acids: CASSIQGLGNQPQHF. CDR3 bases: TGTGCCAGTAGTATCCAGGGGTTAGGCAATCAGCCCCAGCATTTT.

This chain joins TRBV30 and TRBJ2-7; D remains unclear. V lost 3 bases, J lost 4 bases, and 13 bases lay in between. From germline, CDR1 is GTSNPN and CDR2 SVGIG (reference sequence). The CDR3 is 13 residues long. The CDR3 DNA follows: TGTGCCTGGAGGTTCCCGGGTTATTACGAGCAGTACTTC. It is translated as CAWRFPGYYEQYF.

The CDR3 region is CASRPMGTEKLFF. The CDR3 bases are TGTGCCAGCAGGCCAATGGGGACTGAAAAACTGTTTTTT. The V and J genes are TRBV2 and TRBJ1-4, with a tentative D call TRBD1 (5 bases). CDR1 is SNHLY, CDR2 FYNNEI, per germline. V lost 6 bases and J lost 7, with 12 bases in between. This CDR3 has 13 residues.

In DNA, the CDR3 is TGTGCCACCAGTGATTTCGGGGTCGACTACACCTTC. Protein product: CATSDFGVDYTF. J is TRBJ1-2 and V is TRBV24-1, with D unclear. CDR3 length: 12 amino acids. Germline V gene sequence: CDR1 KGHDR, CDR2 SFDVKD. Trimming shortened V by 1 base and J by 10 bases, and 9 bases separated the two germline ends.

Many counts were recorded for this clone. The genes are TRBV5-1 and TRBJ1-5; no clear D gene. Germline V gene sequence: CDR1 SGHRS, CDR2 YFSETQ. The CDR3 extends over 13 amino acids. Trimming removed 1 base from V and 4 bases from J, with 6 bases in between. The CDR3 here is CASSLSQNQPQHF. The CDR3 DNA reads TGCGCCAGCAGCTTGTCGCAGAATCAGCCCCAGCATTTT.

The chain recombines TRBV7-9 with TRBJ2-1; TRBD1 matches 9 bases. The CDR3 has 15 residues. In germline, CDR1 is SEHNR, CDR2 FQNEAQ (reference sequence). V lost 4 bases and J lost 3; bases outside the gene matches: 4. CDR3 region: CASSSGQGIYNEQFF. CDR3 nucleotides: TGTGCCAGCAGCTCGGGACAGGGCATCTACAATGAGCAGTTCTTC.

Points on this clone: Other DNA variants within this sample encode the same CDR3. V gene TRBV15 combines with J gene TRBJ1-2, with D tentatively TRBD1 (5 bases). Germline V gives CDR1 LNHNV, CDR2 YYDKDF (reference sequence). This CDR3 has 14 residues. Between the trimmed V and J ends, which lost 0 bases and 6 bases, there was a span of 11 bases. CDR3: CATSRDRASDGYTF. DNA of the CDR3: TGTGCCACCAGCAGAGACAGGGCTAGCGATGGCTACACCTTC. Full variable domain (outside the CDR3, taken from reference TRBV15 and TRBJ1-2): DAMVIQNPRYQVTQFGKPVTLSCSQTLNHNVMYWYQQKSSQAPKLLFHYYDKDFNNEADTPDNFQSRRPNTSFCFLDIRSPGLGDTAMYLCATSRDRASDGYTFGSGTRLTVV.